A single sample gave rise to the 20 T cell receptor beta chains below, sequenced in a study of T-cell reconstitution after alpha-beta-depleted transplantation in children. The authors prepared the TCRbeta library with unique molecular identifiers. TCRdb reanalysed the PCR reads using MiXCR and keeps one entry per CDR3 protein. The table has fewer than 750,000 distinct CDR3 sequences, under 30% seen once. Here the sequenced sample was PBMCs, mostly from graft donor cells, taken 360 days after TCRalphabeta/CD19-depleted stem cell transplant. Source of these receptors: a boy under two years old who had a stem cell transplant for acute myeloid leukemia, so the T cells may come from the graft donor.

This clonotype was picked up a small number of times. The genes are TRBV5-6 and TRBJ2-3; D ambiguous. Germline V gene sequence: CDR1 SGHDT, CDR2 YYEEEE. Trimming pared 4 bases from V and 6 bases from J, leaving 9 bases between. There are 12 residues in the CDR3. CDR3 in DNA: TGTGCCAGCAGCGGAAATTGGGATACGCAGTATTTT. Translated: CASSGNWDTQYF. Supplemented by reference TRBV5-6 and TRBJ2-3, the full variable domain reads DAGVTQSPTHLIKTRGQQVTLRCSPKSGHDTVSWYQQALGQGPQFIFQYYEEEERQRGNFPDRFSGHQFPNYSSELNVNALLLGDSALYLCASSGNWDTQYFGPGTRLTVL.

CDR3 DNA: TGCGCCAGCAGAGCACTAGCGGGGGAAGTACAAGAGACCCAGTACTTC. This translates into CASRALAGEVQETQYF. The chain couples TRBV10-2 to TRBJ2-5, with 11 bases matching TRBD2. The CDR3 extends over 16 amino acids. Germline CDR1 reads WSHSY; CDR2 reads SAAADI. V was pared by 6 bases and J by 2 bases, with 8 bases of the junction left unmatched.

As concerns this clonotype: This could be a read error, since a much larger clone is one nucleotide away. The chain combines TRBV9 with TRBJ2-3, with TRBD2 matching over 9 bases. Unmatched junction bases numbered 11, after V lost 3 bases and J lost 3 bases. CDR1 and CDR2 (germline): SGDLS, YYNGEE. This CDR3 has 17 amino acids. Here the CDR3 DNA reads TGTGCCAGCAGCGCCACTCGTGGCGGGGGGGCGACAGATACGCAGTATTTT. It codes for CASSATRGGGATDTQYF.

Concerning this clonotype itself: The CDR3 end shows no conserved phenylalanine or tryptophan, and so a read error is likely. V is TRBV24-1 and J is TRBJ2-1; a weak D match, TRBD2 (5 bases). Trimming pared 7 bases from V and 9 bases from J, leaving 21 bases between. The CDR3 runs to 15 residues. The germline CDR1 and CDR2 sequences are KGHDR and SFDVKD. DNA of the CDR3: TGTGCCACCAGATCGGGGTCGACAAGATCTAGTGAGCAGTTCGTC. Protein product: CATRSGSTRSSEQFV.

The genes are TRBV4-1 and TRBJ1-5; no firm D call. The end of the DNA fits TRBJ2-3 better, so the J call may be wrong. CDR1 and CDR2 from the germline V gene are MGHRA and YSYEKL. The CDR3 loop spans 16 amino acids. DNA of the CDR3: TGCGCCAGCAGCCAAGAGGGAAGTTTTAGCAATCAGCCCCAGTATTTT. Encoded protein: CASSQEGSFSNQPQYF.

Many counts were recorded for this clonotype. The V call is TRBV7-2, the J call TRBJ2-3; D gene unclear. CDR1 SGHTA and CDR2 FQGNSA come from the germline V gene. V was trimmed by 1 base and J by 1 base, leaving 9 bases between them. This CDR3 is 15 amino acids long. CDR3: CASSLGVVGTDTQYF. DNA for the CDR3: TGTGCCAGCAGCTTAGGGGTGGTCGGCACAGATACGCAGTATTTT.

This clonotype appeared a few times. The CDR3 spells CAISGRGTRRTQYF. Here the CDR3 DNA reads TGTGCCATCAGTGGCCGGGGGACTAGACGGACCCAGTACTTC. J is TRBJ2-5 and V is TRBV10-3, with 8 positions matching TRBD2. Germline V gene data show CDR1 as ENHRY and CDR2 as SYGVKD. This CDR3 contains 14 residues. V shed 4 bases, J shed 7 bases, and the junction held 8 bases outside the gene matches.

This clonotype was seen a handful of times. J is TRBJ2-1 and V is TRBV20-1; TRBD2 matches 9 bases. Germline CDR1 and CDR2: DFQATT and SNEGSKA (reference sequence). The CDR3 consists of 15 residues. Trimming cost V 6 bases and J 2 bases; bases outside gene matches: 8. The CDR3 DNA follows: TGCAGTGCCGAGGGGCGGGGGGGTCCCTACAATGAGCAGTTCTTC. Encoded protein: CSAEGRGGPYNEQFF.

The V call is TRBV30, the J call TRBJ2-2, with D unclear. CDR1 GTSNPN and CDR2 SVGIG come from the germline V gene (reference sequence). The CDR3 spans 13 residues. V was cut by 3 bases and J by 1 base, with 6 bases left in between. CDR3: CAWSVLNTGELFF. The DNA of the CDR3 is TGTGCCTGGAGCGTCCTGAACACCGGGGAGCTGTTTTTT.

The V gene is TRBV29-1, the J gene TRBJ2-7; maybe TRBD2 (6 bases). Germline assignment: CDR1 SQVTM and CDR2 ANQGSEA. Trimming pared 7 bases from V and 11 bases from J, leaving 24 bases between. The CDR3 length is 13 residues. The CDR3 protein is CSGKSGTAHVEYF. In DNA, the CDR3 is TGCAGCGGAAAATCCGGGACTGCCCACGTTGAGTACTTC.

This clonotype appeared many times. The chain links TRBV5-1 to TRBJ1-5; 7 bases agree with TRBD1. Unmatched junction bases numbered 5, after V lost 3 bases and J lost 5 bases. Germline CDR1 is SGHRS and CDR2 is YFSETQ. The CDR3 has 14 residues. The CDR3 protein is CASSSTGLDQPQHF. CDR3 nucleotide sequence: TGCGCCAGCAGCTCGACAGGGTTGGATCAGCCCCAGCATTTT.

There are many counts of this clonotype. The chain combines TRBV20-1 with TRBJ2-2; D is undetermined. The V gene's germline CDR1 is DFQATT and CDR2 SNEGSKA (reference sequence). The V end lost 2 bases, the J end lost 6 bases, and 7 bases lay between the germline ends. The CDR3 contains 12 residues. CDR3 bases: TGCAGTGCTAGATTCGTGGCCGGGGAGCTGTTTTTT. Protein: CSARFVAGELFF.

The chain employs TRBV5-1 and TRBJ1-1; weak D call: TRBD1 (5 bases). CDR3 length equals 16 residues. The germline V gene encodes CDR1 SGHRS and CDR2 YFSETQ. Trimming removed 1 base from V and 7 bases from J, with 20 bases in between. Here the CDR3 DNA reads TGCGCCAGCAGCTTGTCGATGGGACCCATCCTCTTTGAAGCTTTCTTT. It is translated as CASSLSMGPILFEAFF.

CDR3 sequence reads: CASSLGAAYEQYV. In DNA form, the CDR3 reads TGTGCCAGCAGTTTAGGGGCAGCCTACGAGCAGTACGTC. The V call is TRBV12-3 or TRBV12-4, the J call TRBJ2-7; unclear D gene. The V and J ends lost 1 base and 2 bases respectively, with 6 bases between them. This CDR3 has 13 amino acids.

This clonotype was observed a few times. The chain couples TRBV20-1 to TRBJ2-1; TRBD2 matches 13 bases. This CDR3 is built from 17 residues. Germline V gene lookup returns CDR1 DFQATT and CDR2 SNEGSKA (reference sequence). The V and J ends lost 4 bases and 3 bases, in that order; junction bases with no gene match: 9. CDR3 region: CSATITSGGALYNEQFF. The CDR3 bases are TGCAGTGCTACAATCACTAGCGGGGGGGCCCTCTACAATGAGCAGTTCTTC.

This clonotype has a handful of counts. The CDR3, as DNA: TGCGCCAGCAGCCAAGTTAGCGGCGACGAGCAGTACTTC. Its protein product is CASSQVSGDEQYF. The V gene is TRBV4-3, the J gene TRBJ2-7; D perhaps matches TRBD2 (6 bases). This CDR3 is 13 amino acids long. Germline CDR1 and CDR2: LGHNA and YSLEER. The germline V and J ends were trimmed by 1 base and 5 bases, with 9 bases remaining between them.

The chain recombines TRBV12-3 or TRBV12-4 with TRBJ2-6, with D possibly matching TRBD1 (7 bases). The CDR3 length is 18 residues. Deletions cut 4 bases from V and 0 bases from J, with 16 bases between. The DNA for the CDR3 is TGTGCCAGCAGTTCGGGGGACAGACCGTCCTCTGGGGCCAACGTCCTGACTTTC. Translation gives CASSSGDRPSSGANVLTF.

This clonotype has ten or more counts. The chain uses TRBV29-1 and TRBJ2-1; TRBD1 matches 8 bases. From germline, CDR1 is SQVTM and CDR2 ANQGSEA. This CDR3 is built from 13 residues. The ends lost 6 bases at V and 8 bases at J; junction bases unmatched: 9. Here the CDR3 reads CSVAPNRGDEQFF. Written as DNA, the CDR3 is TGCAGCGTGGCCCCTAACAGGGGGGATGAGCAGTTCTTC.

There are many counts of this clonotype. V and J are TRBV4-3 and TRBJ2-1; a possible D gene is TRBD1 (7 bases). The germline V gene has CDR1 LGHNA and CDR2 YSLEER. This CDR3 region has 16 residues. V lost 0 bases and J lost 2, with 11 bases in between. The CDR3 loop reads CASSQESGGTYNEQFF. In DNA form, the CDR3 reads TGCGCCAGCAGCCAAGAATCAGGGGGGACCTACAATGAGCAGTTCTTC.

This clonotype was found many times. The chain recombines TRBV27 with TRBJ2-6, with 8 bases matching TRBD1. CDR3 length: 18 residues. Germline V lookup: CDR1 MNHEY, CDR2 SMNVEV (reference sequence). J lost 0 bases, V lost 5 bases, and 9 bases had no gene match. In DNA, the CDR3 is TGTGCCAGCAGTGGAGCCGGGACAGGCGGCTCTGGGGCCAACGTCCTGACTTTC. Protein product: CASSGAGTGGSGANVLTF.